This is a list of T cell receptor beta chains from one sample in a study of cytomegalovirus exposure and HLA in healthy donors. TCRdb's table, derived via immunoSEQ multiplex PCR, lists solely in-frame clones and lacks some. The sample comprises roughly 130,000 clones, approximately 87% of which are singletons, and 2.5% to 3.5% rests with the top ten. Sample: PBMCs. The receptors come from a man aged 18 to 29 in good health and CMV-seronegative. Each CDR3 is given with its conserved first and last residue. The D gene is left open where the match is weak. Size is omitted from some rows. Given values are once, few, many or a class for expanded clones.

V gene	J gene	clone size	D gene	CDR3 DNA	CDR3 protein
TRBV7-8	TRBJ1-2	.	.	TGTGCCAGCAGCTTAGTAAGGTTGCGGCAGGGCCGCAACTATGGCTACACCTTC	CASSLVRLRQGRNYGYTF
TRBV19	TRBJ1-5	.	.	TGTGCCAGTAGTATAGCAGAGGGAAATCAGCCCCAGCATTTT	CASSIAEGNQPQHF
TRBV7-6	TRBJ2-6	.	TRBD1	TGTGCCAGCGGGACAGGGGAGTCGGGAGGGGCCAACGTCCTGACTTTC	CASGTGESGGANVLTF
TRBV12-5	TRBJ2-5	.	TRBD2	TGTGCTAGTGGTTTGGTAGCGGGAAGGTACCAAGAGACCCAGTACTTC	CASGLVAGRYQETQYF
TRBV4-1	TRBJ2-4	.	.	TGCGCCAGCAGCCAAGCTGGGTTGAAAACGGGAGACATTCAGTACTTC	CASSQAGLKTGDIQYF
TRBV28	TRBJ1-2	.	TRBD1	TGTGCCAGCAGCCCCTACGGGACAGCCTATGGCTACACCTTC	CASSPYGTAYGYTF
TRBV27	TRBJ1-2	.	TRBD1	TGTGCCAGCAGTCAAGACAGGGCTGGCTACACCTTC	CASSQDRAGYTF
TRBV27	TRBJ1-2	once	.	TGTGCCAGCAGTTTTGATTCTTTTAGCTATGGCTACACCTTC	CASSFDSFSYGYTF
TRBV5-6	TRBJ1-6	once	TRBD1	TGTGCTCCGACGGGGGGACAGGTCAAGCGTTCCTCCTATAATTCACCCCTCCACTTT	CAPTGGQVKRSSYNSPLHF
TRBV10-2	TRBJ2-7	few	TRBD1	TGCGCCAGCAGTGATGAGACAGGGCTTGAGCAGTACTTC	CASSDETGLEQYF
TRBV7-9	TRBJ1-4	.	TRBD1	TGTGCCAGCAGCCAGGGGACAGGGGAAGAAATTTTAGAAAAACTGTTTTTT	CASSQGTGEEILEKLFF
TRBV19	TRBJ2-1	.	TRBD2	TGTGCCAGTAAGAGCAGCGGGGCCTACAATGAGCAGTTCTTC	CASKSSGAYNEQFF
TRBV28	TRBJ2-5	.	.	TGTGCCAGCAGTCCCTGGGGGGAGGAAGAGACCCAGTACTTC	CASSPWGEEETQYF
TRBV4-1	TRBJ2-1	.	.	TGCGCCAGCAGCCAAGGATACAAAGGGAGGAGGGGTTACAATGAGCAGTTCTTC	CASSQGYKGRRGYNEQFF
TRBV12-5	TRBJ1-4	.	TRBD1	TGTGCTAGTGGTTTTACCGGTTCGGGACAGGGGGCGAAAAAACTGTTTTTT	CASGFTGSGQGAKKLFF
TRBV28	TRBJ2-1	.	.	TGTGCCAGCAGTTTCGGGGGGCCGGGTGAGCAGTTCTTC	CASSFGGPGEQFF
TRBV5-1	TRBJ2-1	.	TRBD1	TGCGCCAGCAGCTGGGCCACCGGGACAGGGGGGTACAATGAGCAGTTCTTC	CASSWATGTGGYNEQFF
TRBV6-5	TRBJ2-7	.	TRBD1	TGTGCCAGCAAGGTCCGGACAGGGCCCTACGAGCAGTACTTC	CASKVRTGPYEQYF
TRBV27	TRBJ1-5	.	TRBD1	TGTGCCAGCAGTCCACTCGGGACAGGGAAAAATCAGCCCCAGCATTTT	CASSPLGTGKNQPQHF
TRBV21-1	TRBJ1-1	.	.	TGTGCCAGCAGCAAACGACAGGGGAACACTGAAGCTTTCTTT	CASSKRQGNTEAFF
TRBV6-1	TRBJ2-7	once	TRBD1	TGTGCCAGCAGGACAGGGCCCACCTACGAGCAGTACTTC	CASRTGPTYEQYF
TRBV30	TRBJ2-1	.	TRBD1	TGTGCCTGGACGAGGGGGCATGGGTCCTACAATGAGCAGTTCTTC	CAWTRGHGSYNEQFF
TRBV2	TRBJ2-7	once	.	TGTGCCAGCAAGCAGGGGCCCTCCTACGAGCAGTACTTC	CASKQGPSYEQYF
TRBV19	TRBJ2-5	once	.	TGTGCCAGTAGTAACCCCTGGCGGGGCCGGCAAGAGACCCAGTACTTC	CASSNPWRGRQETQYF
TRBV6-5	TRBJ2-1	.	.	TGTGCCGCACGGGGTACCTACAATGAGCAGTTCTTC	CAARGTYNEQFF
TRBV27	TRBJ1-2	.	.	TGTGCCAGCAGTTTCGGAGGGGACTATGGCTACACCTTC	CASSFGGDYGYTF
TRBV6-1	TRBJ1-2	few	.	TGTGCCAGCAGGGATGGGGCGGCTAACTATGGCTACACCTTC	CASRDGAANYGYTF
TRBV14	TRBJ1-2	.	.	TGTGCCAGCAGCCAAGTTAGCGTCTCCAGCTACACCTTC	CASSQVSVSSYTF
TRBV5-1	TRBJ1-2	once	.	TGCGCCAGCAGCTTGGGGGCAGACTATGGCTACACCTTC	CASSLGADYGYTF
TRBV9	TRBJ1-1	.	.	TGTGCCAGCAGCGTTTACTCGAACACTGAAGCTTTCTTT	CASSVYSNTEAFF
TRBV27	TRBJ1-2	.	.	TGTGCCACCAAACCTCTATCCGGGGAGGGCTCTTCCTATGGCTACACCTTC	CATKPLSGEGSSYGYTF
TRBV6-5	TRBJ2-1	.	.	TGTGCCAGCAATCAGGGGAGGGGATACAATGAGCAGTTCTTC	CASNQGRGYNEQFF
TRBV4-1	TRBJ2-3	.	.	TGCGCCAGCAGCCAAGACCGGGACAACACAGATACGCAGTATTTT	CASSQDRDNTDTQYF
TRBV5-6	TRBJ1-2	.	.	TGTGCCAGCAGCCCACCAATCGGGCCAGGGTATGGCTACACCTTC	CASSPPIGPGYGYTF
TRBV15	TRBJ1-3	.	.	TGTGCCACCAGCAGAGATAAGGGGACTGGAAACACCATATATTTT	CATSRDKGTGNTIYF